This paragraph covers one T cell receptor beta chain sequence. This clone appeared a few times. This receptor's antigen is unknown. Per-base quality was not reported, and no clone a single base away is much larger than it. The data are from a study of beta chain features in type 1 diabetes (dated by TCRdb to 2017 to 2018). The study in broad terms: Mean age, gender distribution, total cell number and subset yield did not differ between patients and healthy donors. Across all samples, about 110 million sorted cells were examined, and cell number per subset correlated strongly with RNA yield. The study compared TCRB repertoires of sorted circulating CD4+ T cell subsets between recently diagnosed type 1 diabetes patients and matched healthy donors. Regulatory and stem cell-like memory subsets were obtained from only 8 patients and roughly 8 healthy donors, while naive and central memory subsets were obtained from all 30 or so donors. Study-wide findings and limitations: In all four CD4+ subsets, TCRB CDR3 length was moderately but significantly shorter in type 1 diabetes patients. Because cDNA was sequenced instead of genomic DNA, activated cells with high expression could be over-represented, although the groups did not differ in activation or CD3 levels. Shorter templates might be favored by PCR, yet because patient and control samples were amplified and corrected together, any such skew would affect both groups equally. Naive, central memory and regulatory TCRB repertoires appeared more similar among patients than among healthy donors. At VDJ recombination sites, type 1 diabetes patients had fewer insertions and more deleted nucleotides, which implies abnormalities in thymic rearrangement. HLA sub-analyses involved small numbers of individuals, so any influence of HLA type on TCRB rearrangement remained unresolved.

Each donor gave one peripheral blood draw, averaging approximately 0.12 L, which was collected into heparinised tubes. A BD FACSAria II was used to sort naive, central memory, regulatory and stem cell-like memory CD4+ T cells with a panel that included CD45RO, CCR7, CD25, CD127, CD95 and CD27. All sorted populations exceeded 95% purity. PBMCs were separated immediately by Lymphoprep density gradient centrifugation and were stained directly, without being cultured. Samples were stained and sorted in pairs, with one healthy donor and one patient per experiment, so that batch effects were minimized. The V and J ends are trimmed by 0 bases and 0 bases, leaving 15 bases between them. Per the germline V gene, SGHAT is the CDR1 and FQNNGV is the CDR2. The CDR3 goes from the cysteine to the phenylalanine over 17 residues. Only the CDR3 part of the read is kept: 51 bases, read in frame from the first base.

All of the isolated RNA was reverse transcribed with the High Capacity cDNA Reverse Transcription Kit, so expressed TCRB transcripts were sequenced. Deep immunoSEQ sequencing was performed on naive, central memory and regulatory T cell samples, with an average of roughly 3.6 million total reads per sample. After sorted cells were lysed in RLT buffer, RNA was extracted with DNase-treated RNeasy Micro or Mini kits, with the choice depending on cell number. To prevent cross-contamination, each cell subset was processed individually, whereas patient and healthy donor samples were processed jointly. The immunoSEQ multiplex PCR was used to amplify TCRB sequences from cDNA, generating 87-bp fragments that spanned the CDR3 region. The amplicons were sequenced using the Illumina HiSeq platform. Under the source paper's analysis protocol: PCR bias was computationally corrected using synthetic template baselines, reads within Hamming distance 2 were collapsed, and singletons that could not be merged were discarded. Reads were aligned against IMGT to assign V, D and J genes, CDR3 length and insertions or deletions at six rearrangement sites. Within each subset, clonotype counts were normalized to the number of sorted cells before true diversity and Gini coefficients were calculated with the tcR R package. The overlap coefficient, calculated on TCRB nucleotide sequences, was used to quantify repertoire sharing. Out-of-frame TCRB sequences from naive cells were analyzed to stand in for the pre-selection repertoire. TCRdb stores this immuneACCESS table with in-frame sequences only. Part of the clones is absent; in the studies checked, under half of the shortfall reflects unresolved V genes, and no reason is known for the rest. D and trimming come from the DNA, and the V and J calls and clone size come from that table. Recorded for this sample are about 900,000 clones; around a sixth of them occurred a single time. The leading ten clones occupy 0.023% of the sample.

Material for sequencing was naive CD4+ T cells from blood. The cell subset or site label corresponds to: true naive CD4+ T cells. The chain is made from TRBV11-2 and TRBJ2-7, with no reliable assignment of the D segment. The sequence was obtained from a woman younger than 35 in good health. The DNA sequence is TGTGCCAGCAGCTTAGAGGAATTAAGACATTACTCCTACGAGCAGTACTTC. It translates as CASSLEELRHYSYEQYF. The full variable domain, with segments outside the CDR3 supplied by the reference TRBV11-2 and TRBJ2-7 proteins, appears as EAGVAQSPRYKIIEKRQSVAFWCNPISGHATLYWYQQILGQGPKLLIQFQNNGVVDDSQLPKDRFSAERLKGVDSTLKIQPAKLEDSAVYLCASSLEELRHYSYEQYFGPGTRLTVT.